This T cell receptor beta chain came from a study of shared clonotypes between healthy human individuals. Findings of the study overall: A handful of donors shared around 5.2% of their naive CD4 clonotypes.

From CD4+ cells came CD45RA+ naive and CD45RA-negative memory subsets. CDR1 is LNHDA and CDR2 is SQIVND in the germline V gene (reference sequence). Trimming removed 0 bases from V and 5 bases from J, with 7 bases in between. The CDR3 extends over 13 amino acids. Per the authors' pipeline: Junction-only sequences without quality scores came from ImmunoSEQ, so filtering differed. Generated by immunoSEQ multiplex PCR, the TCRdb table keeps only in-frame clones and is missing some. V and J calls plus clone size are reproduced from that table; the DNA served to infer D and trimming. The profile shows 150,000 to 200,000 clones, 60% to 75% of them singletons. This clone was seen a few times. What it binds is not known.

The genes are TRBV19 and TRBJ2-5, with D perhaps matching TRBD2 (5 bases). What was sequenced was memory CD4+ T cells sorted from blood. Subset noted: CD45RA-negative fraction. The receptor's source is a man between 25 and 39 years old in good health. The CDR3 spells CASSIDRGETQYF. The CDR3 DNA sequence: TGTGCCAGTAGTATAGACAGAGGGGAGACCCAGTACTTC.